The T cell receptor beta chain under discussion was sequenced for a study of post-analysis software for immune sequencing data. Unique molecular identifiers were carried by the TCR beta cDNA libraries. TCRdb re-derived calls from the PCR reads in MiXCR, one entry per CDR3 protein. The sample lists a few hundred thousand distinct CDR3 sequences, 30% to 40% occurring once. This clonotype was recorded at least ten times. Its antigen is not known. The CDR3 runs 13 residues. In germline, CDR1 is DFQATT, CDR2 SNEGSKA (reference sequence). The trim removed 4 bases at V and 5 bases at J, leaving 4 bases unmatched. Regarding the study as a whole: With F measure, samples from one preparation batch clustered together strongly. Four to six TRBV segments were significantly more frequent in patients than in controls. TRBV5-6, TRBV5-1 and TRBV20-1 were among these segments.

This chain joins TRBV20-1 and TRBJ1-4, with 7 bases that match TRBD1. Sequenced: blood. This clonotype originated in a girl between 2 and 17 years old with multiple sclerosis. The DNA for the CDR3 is TGCAGTGCTAAGAGGGGGCTAAATGAAAAACTGTTTTTT. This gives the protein CSAKRGLNEKLFF.